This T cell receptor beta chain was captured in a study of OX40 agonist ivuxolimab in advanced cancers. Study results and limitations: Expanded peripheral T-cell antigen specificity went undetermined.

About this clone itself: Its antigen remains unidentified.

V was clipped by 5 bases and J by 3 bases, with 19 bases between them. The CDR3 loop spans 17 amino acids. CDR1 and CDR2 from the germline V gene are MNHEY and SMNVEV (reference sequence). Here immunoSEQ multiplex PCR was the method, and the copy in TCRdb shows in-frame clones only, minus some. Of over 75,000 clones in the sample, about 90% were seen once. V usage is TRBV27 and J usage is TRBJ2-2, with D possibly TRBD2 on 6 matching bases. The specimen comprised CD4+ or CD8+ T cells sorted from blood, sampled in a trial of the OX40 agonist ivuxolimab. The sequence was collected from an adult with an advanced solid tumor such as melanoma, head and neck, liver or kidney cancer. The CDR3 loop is CASSPGLAGMDTGELFF. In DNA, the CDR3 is TGTGCCAGCAGTCCAGGGCTTGCGGGAATGGACACCGGGGAGCTGTTTTTT.